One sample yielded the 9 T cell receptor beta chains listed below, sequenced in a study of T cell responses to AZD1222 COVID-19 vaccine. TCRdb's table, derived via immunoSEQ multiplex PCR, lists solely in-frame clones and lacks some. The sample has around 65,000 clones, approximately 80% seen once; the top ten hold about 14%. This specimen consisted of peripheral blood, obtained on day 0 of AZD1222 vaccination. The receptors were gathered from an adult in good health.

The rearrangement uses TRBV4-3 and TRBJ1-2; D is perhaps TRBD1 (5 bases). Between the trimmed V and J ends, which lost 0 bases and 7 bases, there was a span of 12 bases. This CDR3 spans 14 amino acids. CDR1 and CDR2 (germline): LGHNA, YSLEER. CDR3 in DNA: TGCGCCAGCAGCCAAGATCGGGGGGGTGGTGGCTACACCTTC. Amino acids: CASSQDRGGGGYTF.

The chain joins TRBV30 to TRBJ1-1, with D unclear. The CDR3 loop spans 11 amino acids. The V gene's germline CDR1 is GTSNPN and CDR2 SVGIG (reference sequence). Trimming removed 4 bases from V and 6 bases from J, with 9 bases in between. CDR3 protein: CAWTKLSEAFF. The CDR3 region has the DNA TGTGCCTGGACGAAGCTCTCTGAAGCTTTCTTT. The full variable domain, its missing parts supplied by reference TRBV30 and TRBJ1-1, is SQTIHQWPATLVQPVGSPLSLECTVEGTSNPNLYWYRQAAGRGLQLLFYSVGIGQISSEVPQNLSASRPQDRQFILSSKKLLLSDSGFYLCAWTKLSEAFFGQGTRLTVV.

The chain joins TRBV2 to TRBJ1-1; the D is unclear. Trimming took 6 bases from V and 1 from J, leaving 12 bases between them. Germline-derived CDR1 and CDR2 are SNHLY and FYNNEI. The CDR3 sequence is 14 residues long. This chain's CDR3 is CASRGLKRNTEAFF. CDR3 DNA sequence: TGTGCCAGCAGGGGGTTGAAGCGGAACACTGAAGCTTTCTTT.

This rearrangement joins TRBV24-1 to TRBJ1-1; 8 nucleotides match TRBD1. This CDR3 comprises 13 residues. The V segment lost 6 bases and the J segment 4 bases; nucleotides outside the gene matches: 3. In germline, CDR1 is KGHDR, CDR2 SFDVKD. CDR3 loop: CATSPGGITEAFF. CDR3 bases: TGTGCCACCAGTCCAGGGGGCATCACTGAAGCTTTCTTT.

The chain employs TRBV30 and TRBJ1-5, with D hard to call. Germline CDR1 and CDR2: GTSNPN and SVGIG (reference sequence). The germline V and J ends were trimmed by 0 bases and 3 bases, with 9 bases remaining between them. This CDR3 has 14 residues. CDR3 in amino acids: CAWSVYGDNQPQHF. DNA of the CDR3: TGTGCCTGGAGTGTTTACGGCGACAATCAGCCCCAGCATTTT.

The CDR3 DNA follows: TGTGCCAGCAGCCTACAGAGGAACAATCAGCCCCAGCATTTT. Encoded protein: CASSLQRNNQPQHF. The genes are TRBV7-2 and TRBJ1-5; the D is unclear. Germline CDR1 SGHTA, CDR2 FQGNSA. Trimming took off 5 bases at V and 3 bases at J, with 11 bases between the two ends. CDR3 length: 14 amino acids.

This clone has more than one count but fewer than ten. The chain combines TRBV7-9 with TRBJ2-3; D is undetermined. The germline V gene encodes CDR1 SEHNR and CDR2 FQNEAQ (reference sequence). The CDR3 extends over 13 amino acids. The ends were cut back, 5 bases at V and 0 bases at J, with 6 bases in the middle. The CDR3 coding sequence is TGTGCCAGCAGCCCCGCCAGCACAGATACGCAGTATTTT. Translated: CASSPASTDTQYF.

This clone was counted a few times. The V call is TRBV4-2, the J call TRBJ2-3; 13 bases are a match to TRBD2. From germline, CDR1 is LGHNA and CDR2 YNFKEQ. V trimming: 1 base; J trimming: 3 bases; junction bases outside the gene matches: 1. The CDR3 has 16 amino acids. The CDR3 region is CASSQGTSGGTDTQYF. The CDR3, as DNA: TGTGCCAGCAGCCAAGGGACTAGCGGGGGAACAGATACGCAGTATTTT.

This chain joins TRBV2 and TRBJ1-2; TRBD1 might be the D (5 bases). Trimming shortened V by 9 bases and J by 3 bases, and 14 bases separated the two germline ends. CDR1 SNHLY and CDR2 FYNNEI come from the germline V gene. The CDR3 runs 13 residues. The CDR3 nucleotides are TGTGCCAGGGAGAGGGACGGCGACTATGGCTACACCTTC. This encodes CARERDGDYGYTF.